This TCR beta chain was found in a study of T-cell memory formation after mild COVID-19. Regarding this clonotype: Its cognate antigen is unknown.

TCRdb itself ran the 5' RACE reads through MiXCR, one entry per CDR3 protein. The table has about 560,000 distinct CDR3 sequences, 17% seen once; the top ten hold about 7.4%. Study-wide results and caveats: Contracting clones, day 15 to 85, had balanced CD4/CD8, and later expanders favored CD4+.

The germline CDR1 and CDR2 sequences are MNHEY and SMNVEV (reference sequence). Trimming took off 8 bases at V and 5 bases at J, with 15 bases between the two ends. CDR3 length equals 13 residues. The clonotype comes from an adult woman who had mild COVID-19 (a few samples of this study predate the infection). Cell type and time point are not known. This sequence joins TRBV27 and TRBJ1-1, with TRBD1 as a possible D gene (5 bases). The sequenced material came from PBMCs or a T cell subset sorted from them (not recorded which). The CDR3 loop reads CASSWGGGTEAFF. The CDR3 region has the DNA TGTGCCAGCTCTTGGGGGGGTGGTACTGAAGCTTTCTTT.